The 30 T cell receptor beta chains reported below all come from one sample, sequenced in a study of T cells in Graves' hyperthyroidism and ophthalmopathy. Amplified regions were TCR beta CDR3 sequences from RNA transcripts. The HTBI set primed first-round TCR CDR3 RT-PCR. MiXCR, run by TCRdb on the multiplex PCR reads, gives a single entry per CDR3 protein. The sample has more than 450,000 distinct CDR3 sequences; 12% to 15% are singletons. Sequenced sample: blood. The receptors stem from a woman aged 40 to 50 with Graves' hyperthyroidism.

This clonotype was recorded at least ten times. In DNA form, the CDR3 reads TGCGCCAGCAGCTCTGGACTAGTGTACAATGAGCAGTTCTTC. Its translation: CASSSGLVYNEQFF. The V and J genes are TRBV5-1 and TRBJ2-1; TRBD2 aligns across 7 bases. The germline gives CDR1 SGHRS, CDR2 YFSETQ. Germline trimming cut 3 bases from V and 4 bases from J; bases unmatched to any gene: 4. The CDR3 has 14 residues.

The sample holds many counts of this clonotype. The chain employs TRBV28 and TRBJ1-2; D gene uncertain. CDR3 length: 14 amino acids. V was pared by 6 bases and J by 3 bases, with 14 bases between. CDR1 and CDR2 from the germline V gene are MDHEN and SYDVKM. CDR3 protein: CASSLSPRYYGYTF. The CDR3 nucleotides are TGTGCCAGCAGCCTCTCGCCCCGATACTATGGCTACACCTTC.

This clonotype was seen a handful of times. The rearrangement uses TRBV4-1 and TRBJ2-7; 14 bases are shared with TRBD2. Germline V gives CDR1 MGHRA, CDR2 YSYEKL. V shed 1 base and J 4 bases; nucleotides not matched to a gene: 3. This CDR3 contains 16 residues. The CDR3 DNA is TGCGCCAGCAGCCAAGGACTAGCGGGAGGGGTATACGAGCAGTACTTC. It codes for CASSQGLAGGVYEQYF.

This clonotype was recorded at least ten times. This chain links TRBV28 with TRBJ2-1; weak D call: TRBD1 (5 bases). CDR3 size: 15 residues. Germline CDR1 and CDR2: MDHEN and SYDVKM. V lost 6 bases to trimming and J lost 5 bases, with 17 bases between them. The CDR3: CASRTVGQGNNEQFF. The CDR3 DNA reads as TGTGCCAGCAGGACCGTTGGGCAGGGAAACAATGAGCAGTTCTTC. Full variable domain (rest looked up from reference TRBV28 and TRBJ2-1): DVKVTQSSRYLVKRTGEKVFLECVQDMDHENMFWYRQDPGLGLRLIYFSYDVKMKEKGDIPEGYSVSREKKERFSLILESASTNQTSMYLCASRTVGQGNNEQFFGPGTRLTVL.

This clonotype has more than one count but fewer than ten. The chain uses TRBV13 and TRBJ2-7; unclear D gene. Between the trimmed V and J ends, which lost 3 bases and 4 bases, there was a span of 19 bases. Germline CDR1 reads PRHDT; CDR2 reads FYEKMQ (reference sequence). The CDR3 consists of 16 residues. The CDR3 region is CASSLASAPLGYEQYF. For the CDR3, the DNA is TGTGCCAGCAGCTTGGCGTCAGCCCCTCTGGGGTACGAGCAGTACTTC.

This clonotype showed up many times. V gene TRBV2 combines with J gene TRBJ2-2; 11 nucleotides match TRBD2. V was pared by 4 bases and J by 5 bases, with 6 bases of the junction left unmatched. The CDR3 is 16 amino acids. CDR1 is SNHLY and CDR2 is FYNNEI in the germline V gene. CDR3 coding DNA: TGTGCCAGCAGTGGGGGGGGACTAGCGGTTACCGGGGAGCTGTTTTTT. Translation gives CASSGGGLAVTGELFF.

The V call is TRBV5-1, the J call TRBJ2-4, with D possibly being TRBD2 (6 bases). CDR3 size: 16 residues. The V and J ends lost 4 bases and 2 bases respectively, with 16 bases between them. Germline V lookup: CDR1 SGHRS, CDR2 YFSETQ. The CDR3 loop is CASSPEGRAPKNIQYF. The CDR3 DNA follows: TGCGCCAGCAGCCCGGAGGGCAGGGCGCCCAAAAACATTCAGTACTTC. Full variable domain (rest looked up from reference TRBV5-1 and TRBJ2-4): KAGVTQTPRYLIKTRGQQVTLSCSPISGHRSVSWYQQTPGQGLQFLFEYFSETQRNKGNFPGRFSGRQFSNSRSEMNVSTLELGDSALYLCASSPEGRAPKNIQYFGAGTRLSVL.

The V gene is TRBV11-2, the J gene TRBJ2-7; no definite D call. The CDR3 is made up of 13 amino acids. The germline gives CDR1 SGHAT, CDR2 FQNNGV. V was pared by 5 bases and J by 3 bases, with 11 bases between. In DNA, the CDR3 is TGTGCCAGCAGCCAAGAGCCTCGCTACGAGCAGTACTTC. Translation gives CASSQEPRYEQYF.

The V and J genes are TRBV5-4 and TRBJ1-3, with 7 nucleotides matching TRBD1. Trimming at V came to 4 bases and at J to 6 bases, leaving 10 bases not matched to a gene. Per the germline V gene, CDR1 is SGHNT and CDR2 is YYREEE (reference sequence). CDR3 length: 15 amino acids. CDR3 sequence reads: CASSTYDRVVNTIYF. The CDR3 DNA reads as TGTGCCAGCAGCACTTACGACAGGGTCGTAAACACCATATATTTT.

In its sample, this clonotype was seen many times. The V and J genes are TRBV28 and TRBJ1-1, with D perhaps TRBD1 (6 bases). Trimming shortened V by 4 bases and J by 0 bases, and 12 bases separated the two germline ends. The CDR3 length is 15 residues. Germline V lookup: CDR1 MDHEN, CDR2 SYDVKM. DNA for the CDR3: TGTGCCAGCAGTTCCCAGGGGAAGGTGAACACTGAAGCTTTCTTT. It translates to CASSSQGKVNTEAFF. Full variable domain (remainder filled in from reference TRBV28 and TRBJ1-1): DVKVTQSSRYLVKRTGEKVFLECVQDMDHENMFWYRQDPGLGLRLIYFSYDVKMKEKGDIPEGYSVSREKKERFSLILESASTNQTSMYLCASSSQGKVNTEAFFGQGTRLTVV.

This clonotype was counted only a few times. The rearrangement links TRBV4-1 to TRBJ1-1; D perhaps matches TRBD1 (5 bases). Trimming shortened V by 3 bases and J by 0 bases, and 11 bases separated the two germline ends. CDR3 size: 15 residues. Germline CDR1 and CDR2: MGHRA and YSYEKL. Here the CDR3 reads CASSQETVLNTEAFF. The CDR3 bases are TGCGCCAGCAGCCAGGAGACAGTTTTGAACACTGAAGCTTTCTTT.

The chain joins TRBV7-3 to TRBJ1-2; possibly TRBD1 for D (5 bases). This CDR3 comprises 13 residues. The V end lost 2 bases, the J end lost 4 bases, and 8 bases lay between the germline ends. Germline V lookup: CDR1 SGHTA, CDR2 FQGTGA. CDR3 sequence: CASSLVGPYGYTF. Written as DNA, the CDR3 is TGTGCCAGCAGCTTAGTGGGGCCCTATGGCTACACCTTC.

The chain combines TRBV2 with TRBJ2-5; 7 bases are a match to TRBD2. The germline V gene has CDR1 SNHLY and CDR2 FYNNEI. V shed 7 bases, J shed 1 base, and the junction held 9 bases outside the gene matches. This CDR3 spans 15 amino acids. CDR3 sequence: CASTRGASGQETQYF. CDR3 in DNA: TGTGCCAGCACCCGAGGGGCTAGCGGCCAAGAGACCCAGTACTTC.

At least ten counts were recorded for this clonotype. The V gene is TRBV20-1, the J gene TRBJ1-5; D uncertain. The germline V and J ends were trimmed by 2 bases and 3 bases, with 8 bases remaining between them. Per germline, CDR1 DFQATT and CDR2 SNEGSKA (reference sequence). The CDR3 covers 13 residues. Here the CDR3 reads CSARKEINQPQHF. Written as DNA, the CDR3 is TGCAGTGCTAGAAAGGAGATCAATCAGCCCCAGCATTTT.

Ten or more counts support this clonotype. The chain links TRBV5-1 to TRBJ2-7; 8 positions agree with TRBD2. In germline, CDR1 is SGHRS, CDR2 YFSETQ. The CDR3 loop spans 15 amino acids. J was trimmed by 6 bases and V by 0 bases; bases with no gene match: 8. CDR3 sequence (DNA): TGCGCCAGCAGCTTGGCCTCAGCGGGAGTGGGCGAGCAGTACTTC. It codes for CASSLASAGVGEQYF.

This clonotype was found many times. The chain links TRBV7-9 to TRBJ2-1; D is undetermined. The V and J ends lost 0 bases and 5 bases respectively, with 8 bases between them. Germline lookup yields CDR1 SEHNR and CDR2 FQNEAQ (reference sequence). The CDR3 is 14 residues long. CDR3 nucleotide sequence: TGTGCCAGCAGCTTAGCCCCCATCCACAATGAGCAGTTCTTC. This sequence encodes CASSLAPIHNEQFF. Based on the CDR3 plus reference TRBV7-9 and TRBJ2-1, the full variable domain is DTGVSQNPRHKITKRGQNVTFRCDPISEHNRLYWYRQTLGQGPEFLTYFQNEAQLEKSRLLSDRFSAERPKGSFSTLEIQRTEQGDSAMYLCASSLAPIHNEQFFGPGTRLTVL.

This clonotype was detected only a few times. The chain employs TRBV6-1 and TRBJ1-6, with unresolved D. CDR1 MNHNS and CDR2 SASEGT come from the germline V gene. Trimming took off 2 bases at V and 9 bases at J, with 5 bases between the two ends. The CDR3 runs to 12 residues. The CDR3 DNA is TGTGCCAGCAGTGAACCCCCTTCACCCCTCCACTTT. It codes for CASSEPPSPLHF.

Notes on this clonotype: This may be a read error, as it is one base from a much larger clone. This sequence joins TRBV27 and TRBJ2-2; perhaps TRBD1 as D (6 bases). The CDR3 spans 16 residues. Germline assignment: CDR1 MNHEY and CDR2 SMNVEV (reference sequence). Written as DNA, the CDR3 is TGTTCCAGCAGTTTATACACGCAGGGGAGCACCGGGGAGCTGTTTTTT. As protein: CSSSLYTQGSTGELFF.

The rearrangement links TRBV3-1 to TRBJ1-2; unclear D gene. Between the trimmed V and J ends, which lost 2 bases and 5 bases, there was a span of 12 bases. This CDR3 spans 14 amino acids. Germline lookup yields CDR1 LGHDT and CDR2 YNNKEL (reference sequence). Here the CDR3 reads CASSQSLYEYGYTF. The CDR3, as DNA: TGTGCCAGCAGCCAATCGCTATATGAGTATGGCTACACCTTC.

As regards this clonotype: This may stem from a read error, because a much larger clone lies one nucleotide away. The chain carries TRBV19 and TRBJ2-7; 9 positions match TRBD2. Germline-derived CDR1 and CDR2 are LNHDA and SQIVND (reference sequence). There are 14 residues in the CDR3. After removal of 7 bases from V and 7 bases from J, the junction contained 11 bases not matched to a gene. The CDR3: CASMGSGRFGEQYF. The CDR3 region has the DNA TGTGCCAGTATGGGTAGCGGGAGATTCGGTGAGCAGTACTTC.

This clonotype was observed many times. The chain combines TRBV28 with TRBJ2-7; D is possibly TRBD2 (5 bases). The germline V gene has CDR1 MDHEN and CDR2 SYDVKM. This CDR3 is 13 amino acids long. V was pared by 4 bases and J by 12 bases, with 19 bases between. The CDR3 DNA follows: TGTGCCAGCAGTTATACCCCGACTAAGGATCCGTACTTC. The encoded protein is CASSYTPTKDPYF. Based on the CDR3 plus reference TRBV28 and TRBJ2-7, the full variable domain is DVKVTQSSRYLVKRTGEKVFLECVQDMDHENMFWYRQDPGLGLRLIYFSYDVKMKEKGDIPEGYSVSREKKERFSLILESASTNQTSMYLCASSYTPTKDPYFGPGTRLTVT.

The table lists this clonotype with a few counts. The genes are TRBV30 and TRBJ2-3; D gene ambiguous. The V end was cut by 4 bases, the J end by 2 bases, with 10 bases between. The CDR3 is made up of 13 amino acids. Germline V gene lookup returns CDR1 GTSNPN and CDR2 SVGIG (reference sequence). The CDR3 spells CAWNEDPTDTQYF. The CDR3 DNA sequence: TGTGCCTGGAACGAGGACCCCACAGATACGCAGTATTTT.

This clonotype was seen at least ten times. This chain joins TRBV12-3 or TRBV12-4 and TRBJ1-1; 7 bases are a match to TRBD1. The ends lost 6 bases at V and 7 bases at J; junction bases unmatched: 8. The CDR3 totals 13 residues. CDR3 bases: TGTGCCAGCAGACTTACTCGGACAGGTGAAGCTTTCTTT. Amino acid sequence: CASRLTRTGEAFF.

This clonotype was seen ten or more times. DNA for the CDR3: TGTGCCAGCAGCTCAGACAGGTCCTATGGCTACACCTTC. It codes for CASSSDRSYGYTF. The chain is built from TRBV11-2 and TRBJ1-2; tentatively, D is TRBD1 (6 bases). The CDR3 runs to 13 residues. Trimming shortened V by 4 bases and J by 4 bases, and 10 bases separated the two germline ends. CDR1 and CDR2 (germline): SGHAT, FQNNGV.

This clonotype showed up many times. V and J are TRBV20-1 and TRBJ2-2; 7 positions match TRBD1. Germline loops: CDR1 DFQATT, CDR2 SNEGSKA (reference sequence). This CDR3 has 14 residues. V gave up 3 bases and J gave up 7 bases; unmatched junction bases: 8. For the CDR3, the DNA is TGCAGTGCTAGCTCGACAGGGAGCAACGGGGAGCTGTTTTTT. Its translation: CSASSTGSNGELFF.

The rearrangement uses TRBV11-1 and TRBJ1-1; D may be TRBD1 (6 bases). Trimming cost V 6 bases and J 6 bases, with 17 bases left between them. This CDR3 is 14 amino acids long. Germline V gene lookup returns CDR1 SGHAT and CDR2 FQDESV (reference sequence). The CDR3 DNA reads TGTGCCAGCAGTGAACAGGGACTCTCTTCTGAAGCTTTCTTT. Translation: CASSEQGLSSEAFF.

The chain couples TRBV18 to TRBJ2-2, with D uncertain. CDR3 length equals 18 residues. Trimming left V 4 bases short and J 4 bases short, with 22 bases between. CDR1 is KGHSH, CDR2 LQKENI, per germline. CDR3 residues: CASSLTGPAFRTTGELFF. The CDR3 DNA follows: TGTGCCAGCTCACTCACCGGACCAGCATTTCGGACCACCGGGGAGCTGTTTTTT.

This sequence joins TRBV18 and TRBJ2-7; the match to TRBD1 covers 11 bases. The CDR3 runs to 16 residues. V shed 3 bases, J shed 4 bases, and the junction held 8 bases outside the gene matches. CDR1 and CDR2 (germline): KGHSH, LQKENI. DNA of the CDR3: TGTGCCAGCTCACCGGATCGGACAGGGGGCGCATACGAGCAGTACTTC. This codes for CASSPDRTGGAYEQYF.

This clonotype was observed many times. This chain links TRBV29-1 with TRBJ2-3; no firm D call. CDR3 length: 10 residues. Germline V lookup: CDR1 SQVTM, CDR2 ANQGSEA. The V end lost 7 bases, the J end lost 5 bases, and 7 bases lay between the germline ends. The CDR3 DNA sequence: TGCAGCGGGAAGGGAGATACGCAGTATTTT. Its translation is CSGKGDTQYF.

This clonotype was detected many times. The chain links TRBV28 to TRBJ2-1; D is possibly TRBD1 (6 bases). The V end lost 3 bases, the J end lost 6 bases, and 9 bases lay between the germline ends. Germline CDR1 and CDR2: MDHEN and SYDVKM. The CDR3 covers 13 residues. The CDR3 loop is CASSFRGGNEQFF. DNA of the CDR3: TGTGCCAGCAGTTTTCGAGGGGGCAATGAGCAGTTCTTC.